Each of the 21 T cell receptor beta chains below was sequenced from the same sample in a study of blood T cells in healthy people across ages. Using a J-beta primer mix together with a sample-barcoded 5' primer, a second PCR was run for roughly 6 to 11 cycles. One entry per CDR3 protein, called by TCRdb with MiXCR from the 5' RACE reads. The sample holds more than 700,000 distinct CDR3 sequences; 40% to 65% are singletons and the top ten take 40% to 50%. Sequenced material: blood. The receptors were sampled from a man older than 75 in good health.

The chain links TRBV29-1 to TRBJ2-1; no firm D call. The CDR3 length is 14 residues. V lost 3 bases and J lost 3, with 12 bases in between. The germline CDR1 and CDR2 sequences are SQVTM and ANQGSEA. The CDR3 coding sequence is TGCAGCGTTGACCCCTCGGACGGCTACAATGAGCAGTTCTTC. Translation: CSVDPSDGYNEQFF.

This chain connects TRBV29-1 to TRBJ1-2; D is ambiguous. V gave up 0 bases and J gave up 7 bases, with 6 bases separating them. Germline CDR1 SQVTM, CDR2 ANQGSEA. The CDR3 covers 11 residues. Written as DNA, the CDR3 is TGCAGCGTTGAAGATATGGGTGGCTACACCTTC. It encodes CSVEDMGGYTF. Full variable domain (remainder filled in from reference TRBV29-1 and TRBJ1-2): SAVISQKPSRDICQRGTSLTIQCQVDSQVTMMFWYRQQPGQSLTLIATANQGSEATYESGFVIDKFPISRPNLTFSTLTVSNMSPEDSSIYLCSVEDMGGYTFGSGTRLTVV.

This clonotype was seen once. J is TRBJ2-7 and V is TRBV12-5, with 11 nucleotides matching TRBD2. J gave up 0 bases and V 3 bases, and 7 bases lay outside the gene matches. The CDR3 loop spans 17 amino acids. Germline V gene lookup returns CDR1 LGHNT and CDR2 FRNRAP. DNA of the CDR3: TGTGCTAGTGGTTTCTCGGGAGGGACTAGCGGCTCCTACGAGCAGTACTTC. This sequence encodes CASGFSGGTSGSYEQYF.

The chain carries TRBV9 and TRBJ2-3; D gene unclear. The V gene lost 0 bases and the J gene lost 1 base, with 9 bases spanning the gap. The germline gives CDR1 SGDLS, CDR2 YYNGEE. The CDR3 is 15 residues long. CDR3 protein: CASSVESGGTDTQYF. The DNA of the CDR3 is TGTGCCAGCAGCGTAGAGTCGGGCGGCACAGATACGCAGTATTTT. Complete variable domain (other parts from reference TRBV9 and TRBJ2-3): DSGVTQTPKHLITATGQRVTLRCSPRSGDLSVYWYQQSLDQGLQFLIQYYNGEERAKGNILERFSAQQFPDLHSELNLSSLELGDSALYFCASSVESGGTDTQYFGPGTRLTVL.

This clonotype has a handful of counts. The rearrangement uses TRBV16 and TRBJ2-7; 7 bases agree with TRBD1. CDR3 size: 13 residues. Germline V gene data show CDR1 as KGHSY and CDR2 as FQNENV. J lost 6 bases, V lost 1 base, and 3 bases had no gene match. In DNA form, the CDR3 reads TGTGCCAGCAGCCAATACAGGGGCGCCGAGCAGTACTTC. Translation gives CASSQYRGAEQYF.

This clonotype was seen a handful of times. The V and J genes are TRBV6-6 and TRBJ2-3; 12 bases match TRBD1. J was trimmed by 14 bases and V by 7 bases; bases with no gene match: 16. This CDR3 contains 15 residues. Germline V gene lookup returns CDR1 MNHNY and CDR2 SVGAGI (reference sequence). CDR3 sequence: CASNPQGQGARYAYF. CDR3 in DNA: TGTGCCAGCAACCCACAGGGACAGGGGGCTAGATACGCGTATTTT.

The chain couples TRBV2 to TRBJ2-3; 12 nucleotides agree with TRBD2. Germline V CDR1 and CDR2: SNHLY, FYNNEI. With 5 bases clipped from V and 8 bases from J, the junction kept 8 bases outside the gene matches. CDR3 length equals 15 residues. This CDR3 reads CASSSTSGRVGTQYF. CDR3 nucleotides: TGTGCCAGCAGTTCGACTAGCGGGAGAGTCGGTACGCAGTATTTT. The complete variable domain, with remaining parts taken from reference TRBV2 and TRBJ2-3, reads EPEVTQTPSHQVTQMGQEVILRCVPISNHLYFYWYRQILGQKVEFLVSFYNNEISEKSEIFDDQFSVERPDGSNFTLKIRSTKLEDSAMYFCASSSTSGRVGTQYFGPGTRLTVL.

This clonotype was detected only a few times. This chain connects TRBV5-4 to TRBJ2-6; D is uncertain. The CDR3 is made up of 14 amino acids. Germline V gives CDR1 SGHNT, CDR2 YYREEE (reference sequence). Deletions cut 2 bases from V and 2 bases from J, with 5 bases between. CDR3 loop: CASSLDTGANVLTF. CDR3 sequence (DNA): TGTGCCAGCAGCTTAGACACTGGGGCCAACGTCCTGACTTTC.

The CDR3 DNA reads as TGTGCCAGCAGCAAGTGCAGGGTATATGGCTACACCTTC. It yields the protein CASSKCRVYGYTF. The chain combines TRBV21-1 with TRBJ1-2; the DNA was not compared with TRBD1, the D call given in the table. TRBV21-1 is noted as a pseudogene. This CDR3 is 13 amino acids long.

This chain joins TRBV7-2 and TRBJ2-1; 7 bases agree with TRBD2. The CDR3 is 16 amino acids. J gave up 7 bases and V 5 bases, and 14 bases lay outside the gene matches. CDR1 is SGHTA, CDR2 FQGNSA, per germline. The DNA of the CDR3 is TGTGCCAGCAGCCGGGGAGGAGCGGGATTTAGGAATGAGCAGTTCTTC. Amino acids: CASSRGGAGFRNEQFF.

In its sample, this clonotype was seen a few times. The chain has TRBV4-2 and TRBJ2-6; 7 bases map to TRBD1. V lost 0 bases, J lost 4 bases, and 9 bases stayed unmatched. Germline V gene data show CDR1 as LGHNA and CDR2 as YNFKEQ. This CDR3 spans 18 amino acids. The CDR3 is CASSQDPGQPLGANVLTF. The CDR3 coding sequence is TGTGCCAGCAGCCAAGATCCGGGACAGCCCTTGGGGGCCAACGTCCTGACTTTC.

The J gene is TRBJ2-7, the V gene TRBV6-2 or TRBV6-3, with 7 bases that match TRBD2. The germline V gene has CDR1 MNHEY and CDR2 SVGEGT. The CDR3 spans 15 residues. The V and J ends lost 6 bases and 2 bases, in that order; junction bases with no gene match: 10. The CDR3 is CASRTGGLAAYEQYF. CDR3 DNA sequence: TGTGCCAGCAGGACGGGTGGGCTAGCGGCCTACGAGCAGTACTTC.

This clonotype has only a few counts. The chain has TRBV2 and TRBJ1-1; D might be TRBD1 (5 bases). Looked up from germline, CDR1 is SNHLY and CDR2 is FYNNEI. The length of the CDR3 is 15 residues. V lost 6 bases to trimming and J lost 6 bases, with 20 bases between them. CDR3 residues: CASSRKDGALSEAFF. CDR3 nucleotides: TGTGCCAGCAGCCGAAAGGATGGGGCGCTCTCTGAAGCTTTCTTT.

The CDR3 nucleotides are TGTGCCAGCAGCGTAGGTCGAGCGGGAGGGCCGACTAGCACAGATACGCAGTATTTT. Translation gives CASSVGRAGGPTSTDTQYF. The genes are TRBV9 and TRBJ2-3, with 10 bases matching TRBD2. This CDR3 contains 19 residues. V dropped 0 bases and J dropped 0; count of bases not matched to a gene: 10. Per germline, CDR1 SGDLS and CDR2 YYNGEE.

The J gene is TRBJ2-5, the V gene TRBV5-1, with a weak D call TRBD2 (6 bases). The J call may be faulty, since TRBJ2-7 better matches the DNA end. Germline CDR1 reads SGHRS; CDR2 reads YFSETQ. This CDR3 spans 16 amino acids. CDR3 DNA sequence: TGCGCCAGCAGCCGCGCCTCCGGGACTGCGCCTGGCGAGCAGTACTTC. Translation gives CASSRASGTAPGEQYF.

The chain has TRBV9 and TRBJ2-5; 14 bases match TRBD2. The assigned J gene may be wrong: the sequence end matches TRBJ2-7 better. CDR1 is SGDLS and CDR2 is YYNGEE in the germline V gene. The CDR3 totals 16 residues. This chain's CDR3 is CASSGGLAGVFHEQYF. Here the CDR3 DNA reads TGTGCCAGCAGCGGGGGACTAGCGGGAGTCTTCCACGAGCAGTACTTC.

The chain carries TRBV5-1 and TRBJ2-1; 8 bases agree with TRBD1. The germline gives CDR1 SGHRS, CDR2 YFSETQ. The length of the CDR3 is 14 residues. Losses at the gene ends were 5 bases for V and 8 bases for J; bases not matched to a gene: 9. CDR3 DNA: TGCGCCAGCAGTCAGGGGGCGGCTATAGATGAGCAGTTCTTC. It specifies CASSQGAAIDEQFF. The whole variable domain, remainder taken from reference TRBV5-1 and TRBJ2-1, is KAGVTQTPRYLIKTRGQQVTLSCSPISGHRSVSWYQQTPGQGLQFLFEYFSETQRNKGNFPGRFSGRQFSNSRSEMNVSTLELGDSALYLCASSQGAAIDEQFFGPGTRLTVL.

J is TRBJ2-2 and V is TRBV29-1, with 9 nucleotides matching TRBD2. CDR3 size: 15 residues. Germline V CDR1 and CDR2: SQVTM, ANQGSEA. Trimming at V came to 5 bases and at J to 7 bases, leaving 11 bases not matched to a gene. The CDR3 sequence is CSVFPREGPNGELFF. The CDR3 bases are TGCAGCGTTTTCCCGCGGGAGGGCCCGAACGGGGAGCTGTTTTTT.

The chain is built from TRBV20-1 and TRBJ1-6; TRBD1 might be the D (6 bases). The CDR3 extends over 15 amino acids. CDR1 is DFQATT and CDR2 is SNEGSKA in the germline V gene (reference sequence). The V and J ends lost 3 bases and 10 bases respectively, with 19 bases between them. The CDR3 nucleotides are TGCAGTGCTAGCGAGGGGGTCGATACAGCCTCACCCCTCCACTTT. This sequence encodes CSASEGVDTASPLHF.

This chain uses TRBV20-1 with TRBJ2-4; TRBD1 aligns across 10 bases. The end of the DNA aligns better with TRBJ2-7, so the J call may be wrong. In germline, CDR1 is DFQATT, CDR2 SNEGSKA (reference sequence). This CDR3 region has 15 residues. The CDR3 coding sequence is TGCAGTGCTAGACCCATCAGGGACAGGGGAGACGAGCAGTACTTC. Translation gives CSARPIRDRGDEQYF.

The chain links TRBV5-1 to TRBJ2-1, with TRBD2 matching over 15 bases. Judging by the DNA end, TRBJ2-7 fits better; the J call may be wrong. The CDR3 length is 18 residues. From germline, CDR1 is SGHRS and CDR2 YFSETQ. CDR3 residues: CASSLGTSGRSLRNEQYF. As DNA, the CDR3 is TGCGCCAGCAGCCTCGGGACTAGCGGGAGGAGTTTACGGAATGAGCAGTACTTC.